One T cell receptor beta chain is described in this entry. Its antigen is not identified. This entry comes from a study of cytomegalovirus exposure and HLA in healthy donors. The V and J ends lost 4 bases and 6 bases, in that order; junction bases with no gene match: 3. The CDR3 consists of 14 residues. Germline-derived CDR1 and CDR2 are LGHNA and YSLEER. Study results and caveats: Sequencing artifact likely explains a cluster of highly shared sequence variants.

The PCR ran on 60 Vbeta and 13 Jbeta primers. Data came from immunoSEQ multiplex PCR; TCRdb stores just in-frame clones and leaves some out. The data hold around 200,000 clones, with around 80% observed a single time. At the time of sampling, donors were nominally healthy, though unrecorded immune exposures were likely. The J gene is TRBJ1-5, the V gene TRBV4-3, with TRBD1 matching over 10 bases. This TCR was recovered from a woman aged 35 to 49 in good health and CMV-seronegative. The specimen sequenced was PBMCs. The CDR3 spells CASSPGQGSQPQHF. The CDR3 coding sequence is TGCGCCAGCAGCCCGGGACAGGGGAGTCAGCCCCAGCATTTT.